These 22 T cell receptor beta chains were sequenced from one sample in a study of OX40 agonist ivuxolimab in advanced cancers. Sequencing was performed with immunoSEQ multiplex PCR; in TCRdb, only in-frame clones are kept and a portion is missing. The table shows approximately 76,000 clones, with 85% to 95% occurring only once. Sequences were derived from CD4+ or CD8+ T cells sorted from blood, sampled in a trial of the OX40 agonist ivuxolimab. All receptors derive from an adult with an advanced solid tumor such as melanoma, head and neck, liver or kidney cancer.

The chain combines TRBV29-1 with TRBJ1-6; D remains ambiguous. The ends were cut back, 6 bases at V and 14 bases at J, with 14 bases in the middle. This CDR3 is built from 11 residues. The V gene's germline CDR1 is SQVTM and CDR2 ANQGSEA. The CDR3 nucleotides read TGCAGCGTCATAGCCGGTGGGGCCCTCCACTTT. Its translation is CSVIAGGALHF.

CDR3: CASSLDTGELFF. The CDR3 DNA reads as TGTGCCAGCAGCCTGGACACCGGGGAGCTGTTTTTT. The J gene is TRBJ2-2, the V gene TRBV9; no reliable D call. V was shortened by 4 bases and J by 3 bases, with 4 bases between the two germline ends. The CDR3 loop spans 12 amino acids. Germline V gives CDR1 SGDLS, CDR2 YYNGEE.

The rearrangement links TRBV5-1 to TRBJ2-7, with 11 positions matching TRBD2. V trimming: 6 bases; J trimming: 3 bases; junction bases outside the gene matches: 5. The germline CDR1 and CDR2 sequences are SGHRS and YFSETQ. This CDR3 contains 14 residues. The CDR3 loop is CASNQGTSGYEQYF. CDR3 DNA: TGCGCCAGCAACCAGGGGACTAGCGGCTACGAGCAGTACTTC. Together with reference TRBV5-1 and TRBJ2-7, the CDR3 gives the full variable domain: KAGVTQTPRYLIKTRGQQVTLSCSPISGHRSVSWYQQTPGQGLQFLFEYFSETQRNKGNFPGRFSGRQFSNSRSEMNVSTLELGDSALYLCASNQGTSGYEQYFGPGTRLTVT.

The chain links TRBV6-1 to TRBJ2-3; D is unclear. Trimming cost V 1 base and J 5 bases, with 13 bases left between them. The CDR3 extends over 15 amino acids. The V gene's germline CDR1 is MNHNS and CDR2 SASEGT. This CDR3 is CASSEVQKAGDTQYF. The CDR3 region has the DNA TGTGCCAGCAGTGAAGTGCAGAAAGCTGGAGATACGCAGTATTTT.

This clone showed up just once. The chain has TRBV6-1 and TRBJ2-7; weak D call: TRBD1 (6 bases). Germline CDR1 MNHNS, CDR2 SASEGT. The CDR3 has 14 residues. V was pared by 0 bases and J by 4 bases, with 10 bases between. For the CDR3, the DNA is TGTGCCAGCAGTGAAGCCCCAGGGGCATACGAGCAGTACTTC. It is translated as CASSEAPGAYEQYF.

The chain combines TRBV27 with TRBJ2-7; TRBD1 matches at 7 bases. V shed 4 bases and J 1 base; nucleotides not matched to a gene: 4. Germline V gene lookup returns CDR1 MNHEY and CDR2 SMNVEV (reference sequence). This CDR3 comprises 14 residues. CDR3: CASSSGTASYEQYF. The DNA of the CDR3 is TGTGCCAGCAGTTCCGGGACAGCATCCTACGAGCAGTACTTC.

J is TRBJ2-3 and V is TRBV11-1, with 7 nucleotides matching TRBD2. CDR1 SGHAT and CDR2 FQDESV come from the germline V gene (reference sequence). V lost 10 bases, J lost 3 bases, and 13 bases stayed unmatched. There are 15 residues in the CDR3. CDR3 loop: CATSAYGTNTDTQYF. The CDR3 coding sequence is TGTGCCACCTCAGCTTATGGGACTAATACAGATACGCAGTATTTT.

In DNA, the CDR3 is TGTGCCAGCAGTTTATTCCCACGTGGGACTAGCACAGATACGCAGTATTTT. Translated: CASSLFPRGTSTDTQYF. The chain has TRBV27 and TRBJ2-3; D might be TRBD2 (6 bases). CDR1 is MNHEY, CDR2 SMNVEV, per germline (reference sequence). The CDR3 has 17 amino acids. The germline V and J ends were trimmed by 1 base and 0 bases, with 14 bases remaining between them.

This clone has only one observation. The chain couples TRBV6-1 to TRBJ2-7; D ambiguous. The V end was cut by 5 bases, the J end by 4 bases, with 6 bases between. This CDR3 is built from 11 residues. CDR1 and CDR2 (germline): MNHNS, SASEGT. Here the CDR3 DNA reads TGTGCCAGCAGTCCCCGATACGAGCAGTACTTC. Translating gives CASSPRYEQYF.

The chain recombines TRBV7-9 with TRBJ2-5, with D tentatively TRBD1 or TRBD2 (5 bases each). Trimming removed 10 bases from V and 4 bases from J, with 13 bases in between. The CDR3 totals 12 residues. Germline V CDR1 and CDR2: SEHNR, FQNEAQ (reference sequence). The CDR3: CAIEGGGETQYF. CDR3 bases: TGTGCCATAGAGGGTGGGGGAGAGACCCAGTACTTC.

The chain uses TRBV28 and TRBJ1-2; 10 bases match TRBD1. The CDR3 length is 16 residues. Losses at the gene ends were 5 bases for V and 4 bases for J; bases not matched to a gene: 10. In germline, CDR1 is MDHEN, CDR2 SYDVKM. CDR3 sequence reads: CASSPSGQGKRYGYTF. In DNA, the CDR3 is TGTGCCAGCAGTCCATCGGGACAGGGGAAGCGCTATGGCTACACCTTC.

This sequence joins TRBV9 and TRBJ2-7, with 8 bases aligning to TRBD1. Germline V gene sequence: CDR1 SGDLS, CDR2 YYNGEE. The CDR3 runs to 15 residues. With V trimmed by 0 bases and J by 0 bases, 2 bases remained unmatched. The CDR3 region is CASSVGQGNSYEQYF. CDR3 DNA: TGTGCCAGCAGCGTAGGACAGGGGAACTCCTACGAGCAGTACTTC.

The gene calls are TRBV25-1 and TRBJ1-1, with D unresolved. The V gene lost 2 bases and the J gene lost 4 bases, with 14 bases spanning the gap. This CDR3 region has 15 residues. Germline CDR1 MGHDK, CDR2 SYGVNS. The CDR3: CASSEGRGTGTEAFF. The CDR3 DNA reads TGTGCCAGCAGTGAAGGAAGAGGAACGGGCACTGAAGCTTTCTTT. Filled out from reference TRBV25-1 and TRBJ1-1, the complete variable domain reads EADIYQTPRYLVIGTGKKITLECSQTMGHDKMYWYQQDPGMELHLIHYSYGVNSTEKGDLSSESTVSRIRTEHFPLTLESARPSHTSQYLCASSEGRGTGTEAFFGQGTRLTVV.

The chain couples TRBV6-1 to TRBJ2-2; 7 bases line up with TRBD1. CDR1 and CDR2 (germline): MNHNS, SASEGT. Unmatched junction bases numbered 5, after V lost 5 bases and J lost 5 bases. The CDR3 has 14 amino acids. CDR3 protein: CASSPLQGTGELFF. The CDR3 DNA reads TGTGCCAGCAGTCCTTTACAGGGGACCGGGGAGCTGTTTTTT.

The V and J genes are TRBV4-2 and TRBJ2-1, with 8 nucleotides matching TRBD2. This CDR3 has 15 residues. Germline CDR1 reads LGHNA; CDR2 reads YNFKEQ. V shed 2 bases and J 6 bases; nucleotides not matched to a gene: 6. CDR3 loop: CASSQPAGDSNEQFF. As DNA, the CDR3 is TGTGCCAGCAGCCAACCAGCGGGAGACTCCAATGAGCAGTTCTTC.

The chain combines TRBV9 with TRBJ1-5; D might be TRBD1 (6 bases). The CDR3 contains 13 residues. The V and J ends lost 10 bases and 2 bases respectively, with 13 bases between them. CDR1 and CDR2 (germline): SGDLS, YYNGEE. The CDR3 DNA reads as TGTGCCTCCTCCAAGGGGGGCAATCAGCCCCAGCATTTT. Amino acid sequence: CASSKGGNQPQHF. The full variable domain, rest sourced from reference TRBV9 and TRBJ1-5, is DSGVTQTPKHLITATGQRVTLRCSPRSGDLSVYWYQQSLDQGLQFLIQYYNGEERAKGNILERFSAQQFPDLHSELNLSSLELGDSALYFCASSKGGNQPQHFGDGTRLSIL.

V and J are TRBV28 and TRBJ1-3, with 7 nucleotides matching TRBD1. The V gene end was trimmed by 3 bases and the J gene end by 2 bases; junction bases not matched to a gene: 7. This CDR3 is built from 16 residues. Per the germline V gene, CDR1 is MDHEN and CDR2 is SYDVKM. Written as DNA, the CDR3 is TGTGCCAGCAGTTTTTACAGGGGCTCCACTGGAAACACCATATATTTT. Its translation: CASSFYRGSTGNTIYF.

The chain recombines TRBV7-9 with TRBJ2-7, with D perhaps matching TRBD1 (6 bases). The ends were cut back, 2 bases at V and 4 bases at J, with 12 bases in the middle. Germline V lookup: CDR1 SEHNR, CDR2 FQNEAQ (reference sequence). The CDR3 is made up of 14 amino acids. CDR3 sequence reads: CASSLPGQRYEQYF. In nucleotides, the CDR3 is TGTGCCAGCAGCTTACCGGGACAACGTTACGAGCAGTACTTC.

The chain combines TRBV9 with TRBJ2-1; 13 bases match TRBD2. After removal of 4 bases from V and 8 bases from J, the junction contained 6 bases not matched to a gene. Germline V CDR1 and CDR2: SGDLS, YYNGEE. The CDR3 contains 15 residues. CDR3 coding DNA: TGTGCCAGCAGCCCCGGACTAGCGGGAGTGGATGAGCAGTTCTTC. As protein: CASSPGLAGVDEQFF.

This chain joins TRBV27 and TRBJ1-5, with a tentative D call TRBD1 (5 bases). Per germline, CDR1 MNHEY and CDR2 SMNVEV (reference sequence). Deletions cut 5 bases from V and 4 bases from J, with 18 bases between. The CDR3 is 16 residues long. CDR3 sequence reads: CASSSQGRDLNQPQHF. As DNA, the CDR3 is TGTGCCAGCAGTAGTCAGGGTAGGGACTTGAATCAGCCCCAGCATTTT.

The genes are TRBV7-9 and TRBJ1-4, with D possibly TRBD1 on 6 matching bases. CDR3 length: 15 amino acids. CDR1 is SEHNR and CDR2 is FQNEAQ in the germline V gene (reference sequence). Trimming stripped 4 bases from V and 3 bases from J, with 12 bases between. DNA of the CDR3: TGTGCCAGCAGCTCCCGACAGGCACCTAATGAAAAACTGTTTTTT. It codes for CASSSRQAPNEKLFF.

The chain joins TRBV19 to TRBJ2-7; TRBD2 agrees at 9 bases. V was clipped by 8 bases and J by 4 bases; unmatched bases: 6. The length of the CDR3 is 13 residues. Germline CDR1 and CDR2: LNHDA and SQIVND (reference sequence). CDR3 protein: CASSAGGRYEQYF. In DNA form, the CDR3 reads TGTGCCAGTTCTGCGGGAGGGCGATACGAGCAGTACTTC.